What follows are 23 T cell receptor beta chains derived from one specimen sequenced in a study of T cells in localized non-small cell lung cancer. TCRdb's table, derived via immunoSEQ multiplex PCR, lists solely in-frame clones and lacks some. The table records under 55,000 clones, 80% of them present only once. Sequenced material: PBMCs, taken before any cancer treatment. These TCRs come from a woman between 35 and 70 years old with stage II lung adenocarcinoma.

This clone has only one observation. V is TRBV10-3 and J is TRBJ1-5; 7 bases match TRBD1. Germline CDR1 is ENHRY and CDR2 is SYGVKD. The CDR3 runs to 13 residues. Trimming cost V 10 bases and J 5 bases; bases outside gene matches: 8. Here the CDR3 reads CASLGQPDQPQHF. The CDR3 DNA reads as TGTGCCAGCTTGGGACAGCCTGATCAGCCCCAGCATTTT.

This chain uses TRBV7-8 with TRBJ1-1, with 7 positions matching TRBD1. The junction had 12 bases not matched to a gene; V was cut back by 5 bases and J by 3 bases. The germline V gene has CDR1 SGHVS and CDR2 FQNEAQ. The CDR3 has 16 amino acids. CDR3 sequence: CASSPLTGRVDTEAFF. In DNA form, the CDR3 reads TGTGCCAGCAGCCCCTTGACAGGGAGGGTGGACACTGAAGCTTTCTTT. The complete variable domain, with remaining parts taken from reference TRBV7-8 and TRBJ1-1, reads GAGVSQSPRYKVAKRGQDVALRCDPISGHVSLFWYQQALGQGPEFLTYFQNEAQLDKSGLPSDRFFAERPEGSVSTLKIQRTQQEDSAVYLCASSPLTGRVDTEAFFGQGTRLTVV.

The chain couples TRBV19 to TRBJ2-3, with unresolved D. The CDR3 loop spans 12 amino acids. Per the germline V gene, CDR1 is LNHDA and CDR2 is SQIVND (reference sequence). V lost 7 bases and J 5 bases, leaving 10 bases between the germline ends. CDR3 nucleotide sequence: TGTGCCAGTACTGATGGACGAGATACGCAGTATTTT. This sequence encodes CASTDGRDTQYF.

V gene TRBV27 combines with J gene TRBJ1-2, with 8 bases matching TRBD1. V shed 0 bases and J 6 bases; nucleotides not matched to a gene: 6. Germline CDR1 is MNHEY and CDR2 is SMNVEV (reference sequence). The CDR3 loop spans 15 amino acids. This CDR3 is CASSLSPGGINGYTF. DNA for the CDR3: TGTGCCAGCAGTTTATCCCCAGGGGGCATAAATGGCTACACCTTC.

The chain carries TRBV7-8 and TRBJ2-3, with 12 bases that match TRBD1. V was clipped by 4 bases and J by 7 bases; unmatched bases: 3. This CDR3 is 14 amino acids long. CDR1 is SGHVS, CDR2 FQNEAQ, per germline. CDR3 loop: CASSWGDRGHTQYF. The CDR3 bases are TGTGCCAGCAGCTGGGGGGACAGGGGGCATACGCAGTATTTT.

The genes are TRBV5-1 and TRBJ2-1, with D perhaps given as TRBD1 or TRBD2 (5 bases each). In germline, CDR1 is SGHRS, CDR2 YFSETQ. Trimming left V 0 bases short and J 8 bases short, with 15 bases between. This CDR3 is built from 15 residues. The CDR3, as DNA: TGCGCCAGCAGCTTGGCGAGGGGCAGAGGAGATGAGCAGTTCTTC. Its protein product is CASSLARGRGDEQFF.

The chain recombines TRBV6-5 with TRBJ1-1, with D unresolved. Germline loops: CDR1 MNHEY, CDR2 SVGAGI. V lost 0 bases and J lost 3, with 8 bases in between. This CDR3 region has 14 residues. In DNA, the CDR3 is TGTGCCAGCAGTTACTCCCGATCAGACACTGAAGCTTTCTTT. It encodes CASSYSRSDTEAFF.

This clone was seen only a few times. V and J are TRBV5-5 and TRBJ1-4; 7 positions agree with TRBD1. This CDR3 has 16 amino acids. Germline CDR1 and CDR2: SGHKS and YYEKEE (reference sequence). The trim removed 4 bases at V and 7 bases at J, leaving 13 bases unmatched. The CDR3, as DNA: TGTGCCAGCAGCCTTCTTCCGCAGGGGGGAAGTGAAAAACTGTTTTTT. Translated, it gives CASSLLPQGGSEKLFF. Variable domain in full (rest from reference TRBV5-5 and TRBJ1-4): DAGVTQSPTHLIKTRGQQVTLRCSPISGHKSVSWYQQVLGQGPQFIFQYYEKEERGRGNFPDRFSARQFPNYSSELNVNALLLGDSALYLCASSLLPQGGSEKLFFGSGTQLSVL.

This sequence joins TRBV5-6 and TRBJ1-1, with D unresolved. The ends were cut back, 4 bases at V and 0 bases at J, with 4 bases in the middle. Germline V gene lookup returns CDR1 SGHDT and CDR2 YYEEEE. The CDR3 runs 12 residues. The CDR3 sequence: CASSRVNTEAFF. The CDR3 DNA reads as TGTGCCAGCAGCCGGGTGAACACTGAAGCTTTCTTT.

V usage is TRBV30 and J usage is TRBJ1-1; D unclear. Between the trimmed V and J ends, which lost 0 bases and 2 bases, there was a span of 13 bases. CDR3 size: 15 residues. The germline V gene encodes CDR1 GTSNPN and CDR2 SVGIG (reference sequence). The CDR3 here is CAWSVPYTYNTEAFF. The CDR3 bases are TGTGCCTGGAGTGTACCTTACACCTACAACACTGAAGCTTTCTTT.

This rearrangement joins TRBV9 to TRBJ2-7; 9 positions agree with TRBD1. CDR1 is SGDLS and CDR2 is YYNGEE in the germline V gene. V trimming: 5 bases; J trimming: 3 bases; junction bases outside the gene matches: 6. This CDR3 has 14 amino acids. CDR3 nucleotides: TGTGCCAGCAGTTTGACAGGGGGTTTCTACGAGCAGTACTTC. The encoded protein is CASSLTGGFYEQYF.

The gene calls are TRBV5-4 and TRBJ2-5, with D perhaps matching TRBD2 (5 bases). The CDR3 is 13 residues long. V lost 1 base and J 3 bases, leaving 7 bases between the germline ends. Germline loops: CDR1 SGHNT, CDR2 YYREEE (reference sequence). The CDR3 region has the DNA TGTGCCAGCAGCTTGTCGGGGAAAGAGACCCAGTACTTC. Translation gives CASSLSGKETQYF.

The chain is built from TRBV4-3 and TRBJ1-3; D is perhaps TRBD1 (6 bases). Germline V CDR1 and CDR2: LGHNA, YSLEER. CDR3 size: 17 residues. V was clipped by 1 base and J by 2 bases, with 15 bases between them. The chain's CDR3 is CASSQGRGGGPGNTIYF. The CDR3 coding sequence is TGCGCCAGCAGCCAAGGCCGAGGCGGGGGCCCTGGAAACACCATATATTTT.

A note on this clone: One end of the junction is discordant with germline, which a read error may explain. The chain carries TRBV4-3 and TRBJ2-1; TRBD1 aligns across 10 bases. Germline V gene lookup returns CDR1 LGHNA and CDR2 YSLEER. This CDR3 has 16 amino acids. CDR3 residues: CAGSQDRGTGEGEQFF. Here the CDR3 DNA reads TGCGCCGGCAGCCAAGATCGCGGGACAGGGGAAGGTGAGCAGTTCTTC.

This chain uses TRBV5-5 with TRBJ2-7, with 7 bases fitting TRBD2. V shed 4 bases, J shed 4 bases, and the junction held 5 bases outside the gene matches. The CDR3 has 13 amino acids. The germline V gene has CDR1 SGHKS and CDR2 YYEKEE (reference sequence). The CDR3 bases are TGTGCCAGCAGCCCGGGGGGAGGTTACGAGCAGTACTTC. This translates into CASSPGGGYEQYF.

This clone was detected only once. The chain links TRBV7-8 to TRBJ2-5; D might be TRBD1 or TRBD2, each matching 5 bases. This CDR3 is built from 16 residues. Germline loops: CDR1 SGHVS, CDR2 FQNEAQ. Between the trimmed V and J ends, which lost 5 bases and 0 bases, there was a span of 16 bases. CDR3 sequence (DNA): TGTGCCAGCAGCCCTACCCGGGACCTATACCAAGAGACCCAGTACTTC. It yields the protein CASSPTRDLYQETQYF. The full variable domain, with the rest looked up from reference TRBV7-8 and TRBJ2-5, is GAGVSQSPRYKVAKRGQDVALRCDPISGHVSLFWYQQALGQGPEFLTYFQNEAQLDKSGLPSDRFFAERPEGSVSTLKIQRTQQEDSAVYLCASSPTRDLYQETQYFGPGTRLLVL.

The chain carries TRBV7-9 and TRBJ2-3; D not certain. This CDR3 has 17 residues. In germline, CDR1 is SEHNR, CDR2 FQNEAQ (reference sequence). V lost 5 bases and J 0 bases, leaving 18 bases between the germline ends. This CDR3 reads CASSLSVSTLSTDTQYF. The CDR3 bases are TGTGCCAGCAGCCTTAGTGTCAGTACCCTGAGCACAGATACGCAGTATTTT.

The chain employs TRBV6-6 and TRBJ2-7; D may be TRBD1 (6 bases). Trimming cost V 5 bases and J 6 bases, with 17 bases left between them. The CDR3 contains 14 residues. CDR1 and CDR2 from the germline V gene are MNHNY and SVGAGI (reference sequence). The CDR3 region is CASSPSTGLAEQYF. CDR3 sequence (DNA): TGTGCCAGCAGTCCGTCGACAGGCCTCGCCGAGCAGTACTTC.

The rearrangement joins TRBV12-5 to TRBJ1-2; D ambiguous. The V end was cut by 5 bases, the J end by 8 bases, with 21 bases between. Per germline, CDR1 LGHNT and CDR2 FRNRAP. The CDR3 extends over 15 amino acids. This chain's CDR3 is CASGAETGPWKGYTF. In DNA form, the CDR3 reads TGTGCTAGTGGTGCCGAGACCGGGCCATGGAAAGGCTACACCTTC.

This rearrangement joins TRBV2 to TRBJ1-5; maybe TRBD1 (5 bases). CDR3 size: 12 residues. The V gene lost 6 bases and the J gene lost 2 bases, with 5 bases spanning the gap. The germline gives CDR1 SNHLY, CDR2 FYNNEI. CDR3 amino acids: CASRGGNQPQHF. CDR3 sequence (DNA): TGTGCCAGCAGGGGGGGCAATCAGCCCCAGCATTTT.

This clone appeared a few times. This chain connects TRBV9 to TRBJ1-1; D is perhaps TRBD1 (5 bases). The ends were cut back, 0 bases at V and 7 bases at J, with 7 bases in the middle. CDR3 size: 12 residues. CDR1 is SGDLS, CDR2 YYNGEE, per germline. CDR3 nucleotide sequence: TGTGCCAGCAGCGTAGAGGGGAGTGAAGCTTTCTTT. It encodes CASSVEGSEAFF.

V usage is TRBV6-5 and J usage is TRBJ1-2; the D is unclear. This CDR3 has 13 amino acids. V was trimmed by 2 bases and J by 4 bases, leaving 8 bases between them. Germline CDR1 MNHEY, CDR2 SVGAGI. The CDR3 spells CASSYGGTYGYTF. The CDR3 DNA reads as TGTGCCAGCAGTTACGGAGGCACCTATGGCTACACCTTC.

The V gene is TRBV6-6, the J gene TRBJ1-5, with D possibly TRBD1 on 5 matching bases. Between the trimmed V and J ends, which lost 6 bases and 4 bases, there was a span of 16 bases. Germline V CDR1 and CDR2: MNHNY, SVGAGI (reference sequence). The length of the CDR3 is 15 residues. The CDR3 region is CASSPAGALNQPQHF. CDR3 nucleotide sequence: TGTGCCAGCAGCCCAGCTGGGGCCCTAAATCAGCCCCAGCATTTT.